The source of this T cell receptor beta chain is a study of response to subunit inactivated influenza vaccine. In TCRdb, the RT-PCR reads were re-called with MiXCR into one record per CDR3 protein. In the table there are about 240,000 distinct CDR3 sequences, 12% of which are singletons. The CDR3 extends over 14 amino acids. Trimming left V 4 bases short and J 6 bases short, with 16 bases between. The sequencing here drew on non-naive T cells sorted from PBMCs, taken approximately 15 days before vaccination. This TCR came from a man aged 45-65 years who received an inactivated influenza vaccine. The chain uses TRBV12-3 or TRBV12-4 and TRBJ2-7, with a weak D call TRBD2 (6 bases). The CDR3 spells CASSSTGDSPEQYF. In DNA, the CDR3 is TGTGCCAGCAGTTCAACGGGGGACTCCCCCGAGCAGTACTTC.